The 22 T cell receptor beta chains reported below all come from one sample, sequenced in a study of identical twins. One entry per CDR3 protein results from TCRdb running MiXCR on the 5' RACE reads. The sample records 350,000 to 400,000 distinct CDR3 sequences, approximately 9.1% being singletons. The sample was naive T cells sorted from blood. The receptors shown here come from a woman in her 50s in good health.

To note about this clonotype: A much larger clone lies one base from this, so it may be a read error. The chain has TRBV20-1 and TRBJ2-4; 7 bases map to TRBD1. This CDR3 comprises 14 residues. In germline, CDR1 is DFQATT, CDR2 SNEGSKA (reference sequence). The CDR3 region is CSADRAGVKNIQNF. DNA of the CDR3: TGCAGCGCTGACAGGGCCGGGGTCAAAAACATTCAGAACTTC.

This clonotype was counted a few times. CDR3 residues: CSAFTSLAGAEDTQYF. CDR3 DNA: TGCAGTGCCTTCACCTCACTAGCGGGAGCCGAAGATACGCAGTATTTT. The V call is TRBV20-1, the J call TRBJ2-3; 11 nucleotides align to TRBD2. J gave up 5 bases and V 6 bases, and 13 bases lay outside the gene matches. The CDR3 covers 16 residues. CDR1 DFQATT and CDR2 SNEGSKA come from the germline V gene (reference sequence).

This clonotype was detected only a few times. The chain recombines TRBV7-8 with TRBJ2-3, with 8 nucleotides matching TRBD2. Trimming cost V 3 bases and J 0 bases; bases outside gene matches: 2. This CDR3 region has 15 residues. Germline V gene sequence: CDR1 SGHVS, CDR2 FQNEAQ. CDR3 amino acids: CASSFKRESTDTQYF. The CDR3 DNA is TGTGCCAGCAGCTTTAAGCGGGAGAGCACAGATACGCAGTATTTT.

This clonotype was recorded a few times. The chain joins TRBV6-6 to TRBJ2-1; TRBD2 aligns across 7 bases. Trimming cost V 2 bases and J 2 bases; bases outside gene matches: 12. This CDR3 spans 18 amino acids. The germline V gene has CDR1 MNHNY and CDR2 SVGAGI (reference sequence). CDR3 sequence reads: CASSYAGGTGVTYNEQFF. CDR3 sequence (DNA): TGTGCCAGCAGTTACGCCGGGGGGACGGGAGTGACCTACAATGAGCAGTTCTTC.

This clonotype was seen more than once but under ten times. This rearrangement joins TRBV12-3 or TRBV12-4 to TRBJ1-1; D is ambiguous. The V and J ends lost 6 bases and 8 bases respectively, with 10 bases between them. The CDR3 is 11 residues long. The CDR3 DNA follows: TGTGCCAGCAGGGGGTTGTCCGAAGCTTTCTTT. It is translated as CASRGLSEAFF.

The rearrangement uses TRBV12-3 or TRBV12-4 and TRBJ1-1; D gene unclear. CDR3 length: 18 residues. Trimming shortened V by 1 base and J by 0 bases, and 18 bases separated the two germline ends. Here the CDR3 reads CASSLEGSGLLMNTEAFF. As DNA, the CDR3 is TGTGCCAGCAGTTTAGAGGGCTCAGGACTGCTCATGAACACTGAAGCTTTCTTT.

The chain joins TRBV4-1 to TRBJ2-3; no clear D gene. The CDR3 is 15 amino acids. Germline assignment: CDR1 MGHRA and CDR2 YSYEKL. Trimming removed 1 base from V and 0 bases from J, with 8 bases in between. CDR3 coding DNA: TGCGCCAGCAGCCAAGTCCCGGACAGCACAGATACGCAGTATTTT. Amino acid sequence: CASSQVPDSTDTQYF.

This clonotype has only a few counts. The chain uses TRBV27 and TRBJ2-1; D perhaps matches TRBD2 (6 bases). Between the trimmed V and J ends, which lost 3 bases and 5 bases, there was a span of 11 bases. The CDR3 runs to 14 residues. Germline V lookup: CDR1 MNHEY, CDR2 SMNVEV (reference sequence). The CDR3 sequence is CASSFGTLHNEQFF. CDR3 nucleotide sequence: TGTGCCAGCAGTTTTGGGACTCTTCACAATGAGCAGTTCTTC.

Ten or more counts support this clonotype. The V call is TRBV4-1, the J call TRBJ2-2; D gene uncertain. The CDR3 loop spans 14 amino acids. V was clipped by 0 bases and J by 5 bases, with 7 bases between them. Germline CDR1 reads MGHRA; CDR2 reads YSYEKL. CDR3 DNA: TGCGCCAGCAGCCAAGAACGCGGAACCGGGGAGCTGTTTTTT. It translates to CASSQERGTGELFF.

The chain combines TRBV29-1 with TRBJ1-2; no firm D call. V was shortened by 4 bases and J by 8 bases, with 11 bases between the two germline ends. From germline, CDR1 is SQVTM and CDR2 ANQGSEA. The CDR3 covers 11 residues. The DNA for the CDR3 is TGCAGCGTTGTAGGGCAGGCGGGCTACACCTTC. It encodes CSVVGQAGYTF.

Ten or more counts support this clonotype. This chain uses TRBV12-3 or TRBV12-4 with TRBJ1-3; D ambiguous. Trimming left V 6 bases short and J 2 bases short, with 5 bases between. The CDR3 loop spans 12 amino acids. The CDR3 sequence is CASRSPGNTIYF. CDR3 sequence (DNA): TGTGCCAGCAGGTCCCCTGGAAACACCATATATTTT.

CDR3 protein: CASSERDRSSYEQYV. The CDR3, as DNA: TGTGCCAGTAGTGAGAGAGACAGGAGCTCCTACGAGCAATACGTC. V usage is TRBV19 and J usage is TRBJ2-7, with D perhaps matching TRBD1 (6 bases). CDR1 is LNHDA, CDR2 SQIVND, per germline (reference sequence). The CDR3 runs to 15 residues.

The table lists this clonotype with a few counts. This chain links TRBV3-1 with TRBJ2-7, with D tentatively TRBD2 (5 bases). In germline, CDR1 is LGHDT, CDR2 YNNKEL (reference sequence). CDR3 length: 13 amino acids. V was trimmed by 4 bases and J by 2 bases, leaving 9 bases between them. In DNA form, the CDR3 reads TGTGCCAGCAGCCCGACTACCCCCTACGAGCAGTACTTC. Protein sequence: CASSPTTPYEQYF.

This clonotype was seen more than once but under ten times. This chain connects TRBV29-1 to TRBJ2-7; D call uncertain. V shed 5 bases and J shed 0 bases, with 14 bases lying between them. CDR1 is SQVTM, CDR2 ANQGSEA, per germline. The length of the CDR3 is 14 residues. The CDR3 region has the DNA TGCAGCGTTTACCTCCGAGGCAGCTCCTACGAGCAGTACTTC. Translation: CSVYLRGSSYEQYF.

This clonotype was picked up a small number of times. The V gene is TRBV10-3, the J gene TRBJ2-5; D tentatively fits TRBD1 or TRBD2 (5 bases each). The germline V gene has CDR1 ENHRY and CDR2 SYGVKD. V gave up 6 bases and J gave up 4 bases, with 12 bases separating them. The CDR3 has 13 amino acids. The CDR3 DNA is TGTGCCATCAGCGGGGACGTCCCAGAGACCCAGTACTTC. Translating it yields CAISGDVPETQYF.

This clonotype was recorded many times. The V gene is TRBV5-1, the J gene TRBJ1-5; 8 bases are shared with TRBD1. The V gene's germline CDR1 is SGHRS and CDR2 YFSETQ. V dropped 3 bases and J dropped 1; count of bases not matched to a gene: 3. CDR3 length: 15 residues. CDR3 sequence (DNA): TGCGCCAGCAGCTCAGGGGGCGGAAGCAATCAGCCCCAGCATTTT. Protein product: CASSSGGGSNQPQHF. Filled out from reference TRBV5-1 and TRBJ1-5, the complete variable domain reads KAGVTQTPRYLIKTRGQQVTLSCSPISGHRSVSWYQQTPGQGLQFLFEYFSETQRNKGNFPGRFSGRQFSNSRSEMNVSTLELGDSALYLCASSSGGGSNQPQHFGDGTRLSIL.

This clonotype appeared many times. The rearrangement uses TRBV12-3 or TRBV12-4 and TRBJ1-6; D is undetermined. The CDR3 runs to 15 residues. Trimming took off 2 bases at V and 7 bases at J, with 12 bases between the two ends. CDR3 sequence reads: CASSLLASRNSPLHF. The CDR3 coding sequence is TGTGCCAGCAGTTTATTGGCGAGTCGGAATTCACCCCTCCACTTT.

This clonotype was found many times. The rearrangement links TRBV5-1 to TRBJ2-3; tentatively, D is TRBD2 (6 bases). Germline CDR1 SGHRS, CDR2 YFSETQ. The CDR3 extends over 14 amino acids. V dropped 4 bases and J dropped 7 bases, with 16 bases sitting between them. The CDR3 nucleotides are TGCGCCAGCAGCCCCCGGCGGGACCTTTATACGCAGTATTTT. It codes for CASSPRRDLYTQYF.

This clonotype was observed a single time. The V call is TRBV5-1, the J call TRBJ2-5, with D possibly being TRBD1 (7 bases). CDR1 is SGHRS, CDR2 YFSETQ, per germline. The CDR3 runs to 15 residues. V dropped 4 bases and J dropped 1 base, with 14 bases sitting between them. Here the CDR3 DNA reads TGCGCCAGCAGCCAAATGGAGGGGGCCCAAGAGACCCAGTACTTC. Translation gives CASSQMEGAQETQYF.

V and J are TRBV11-3 and TRBJ2-1, with TRBD2 matching 9 bases. Germline lookup yields CDR1 SGHNT and CDR2 YENEEA. V shed 3 bases, J shed 5 bases, and the junction held 5 bases outside the gene matches. The CDR3 totals 15 residues. The CDR3 DNA sequence: TGTGCCAGCAGCTTGACTAGCGGAGTCAACAATGAGCAGTTCTTC. It is translated as CASSLTSGVNNEQFF.

This clonotype was counted at least ten times. The chain couples TRBV2 to TRBJ2-1; tentative D call: TRBD2 (6 bases). The germline V gene has CDR1 SNHLY and CDR2 FYNNEI. CDR3 length: 14 amino acids. V lost 6 bases and J 6 bases, leaving 15 bases between the germline ends. CDR3 in DNA: TGTGCCAGCAGGGACTCGGGAGTAGGCAATGAGCAGTTCTTC. Translating it yields CASRDSGVGNEQFF.

This clonotype was counted many times. J is TRBJ2-7 and V is TRBV29-1; 13 nucleotides agree with TRBD2. Germline trimming cut 1 base from V and 4 bases from J; bases unmatched to any gene: 4. Germline CDR1 SQVTM, CDR2 ANQGSEA. The CDR3 is 15 amino acids. The DNA for the CDR3 is TGCAGCGTTGAAGGCTGGGGACTAGCGGGATACGAGCAGTACTTC. Translation: CSVEGWGLAGYEQYF.